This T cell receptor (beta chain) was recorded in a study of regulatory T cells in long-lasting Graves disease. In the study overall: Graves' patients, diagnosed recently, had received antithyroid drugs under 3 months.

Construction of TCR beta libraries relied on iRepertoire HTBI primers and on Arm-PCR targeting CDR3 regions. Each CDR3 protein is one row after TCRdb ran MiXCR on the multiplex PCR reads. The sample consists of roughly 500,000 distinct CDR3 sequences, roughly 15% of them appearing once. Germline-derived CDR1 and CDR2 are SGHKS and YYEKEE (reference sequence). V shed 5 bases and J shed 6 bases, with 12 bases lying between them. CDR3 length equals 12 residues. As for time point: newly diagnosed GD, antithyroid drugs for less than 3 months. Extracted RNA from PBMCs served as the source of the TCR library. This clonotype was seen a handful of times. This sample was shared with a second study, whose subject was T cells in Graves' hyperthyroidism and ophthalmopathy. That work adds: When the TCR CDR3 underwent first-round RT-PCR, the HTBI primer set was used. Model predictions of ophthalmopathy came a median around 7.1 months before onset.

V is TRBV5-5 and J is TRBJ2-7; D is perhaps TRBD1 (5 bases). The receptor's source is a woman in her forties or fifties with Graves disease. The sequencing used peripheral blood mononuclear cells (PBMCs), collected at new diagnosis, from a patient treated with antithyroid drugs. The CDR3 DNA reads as TGTGCCAGCAGTTCGACAGTAGTCGAGCAGTACTTC. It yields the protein CASSSTVVEQYF.